This entry is about one TCR beta chain. The data were obtained in a study of blood T cell repertoires in COVID-19. Germline V gene data show CDR1 as LGHDT and CDR2 as YNNKEL (reference sequence). Trimming took 1 base from V and 4 from J, leaving 13 bases between them. The CDR3 has 15 amino acids. Here immunoSEQ multiplex PCR was the method, and the copy in TCRdb shows in-frame clones only, minus some. The data show about 200,000 clones, approximately 87% seen once. Input material: peripheral blood. The TCR sequence derives from a man aged 60 to 69 who had recovered from COVID-19. The chain recombines TRBV3-1 (or the pseudogene TRBV3-2) with TRBJ1-1; D remains ambiguous. This CDR3 is CASSQGSVPGTEAFF. The DNA of the CDR3 is TGTGCCAGCAGCCAAGGGTCAGTCCCGGGCACTGAAGCTTTCTTT.